The table lists the clone carrying this T cell receptor (beta chain) with a count of one. Looked up from germline, CDR1 is SQVTM and CDR2 is ANQGSEA. Trimming took 4 bases from V and 7 from J, leaving 10 bases between them. CDR3 length equals 11 residues. This sample is part of a study of blood T cell repertoires in COVID-19. Per the original data handling: Nucleated cell counts were estimated from reference gene primer amplification. Data came from immunoSEQ multiplex PCR; TCRdb stores just in-frame clones and leaves some out. That table gives V, J and clone size, and the DNA gave D and trimming. The table shows approximately 250,000 clones, with less than 90% occurring only once.

The chain combines TRBV29-1 with TRBJ1-2; D gene ambiguous. The sequencing sample was made of peripheral blood. The receptor's source is a man between 60 and 70 years old who had recovered from COVID-19. CDR3 loop: CSVGHSGGYTF. The CDR3 bases are TGCAGCGTTGGACACAGTGGTGGCTACACCTTC.